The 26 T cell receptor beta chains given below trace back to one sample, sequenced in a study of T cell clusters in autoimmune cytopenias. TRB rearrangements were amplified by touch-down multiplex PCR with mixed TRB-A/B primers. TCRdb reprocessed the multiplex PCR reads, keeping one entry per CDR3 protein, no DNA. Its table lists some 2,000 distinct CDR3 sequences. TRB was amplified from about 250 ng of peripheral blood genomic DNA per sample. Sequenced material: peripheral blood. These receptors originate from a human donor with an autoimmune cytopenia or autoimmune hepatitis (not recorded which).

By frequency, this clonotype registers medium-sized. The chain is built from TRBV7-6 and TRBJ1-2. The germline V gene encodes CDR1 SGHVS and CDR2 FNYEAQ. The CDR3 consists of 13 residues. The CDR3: CASSSGQGGGYTF.

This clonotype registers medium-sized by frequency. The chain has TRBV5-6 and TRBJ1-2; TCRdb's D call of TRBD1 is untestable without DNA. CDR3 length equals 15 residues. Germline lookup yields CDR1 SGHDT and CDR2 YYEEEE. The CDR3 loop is CASSHKGTEYYGYTF.

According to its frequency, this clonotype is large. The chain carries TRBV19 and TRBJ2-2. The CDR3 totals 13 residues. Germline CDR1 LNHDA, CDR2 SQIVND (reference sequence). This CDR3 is CASSIDLSGELFF. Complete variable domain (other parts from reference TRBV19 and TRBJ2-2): DGGITQSPKYLFRKEGQNVTLSCEQNLNHDAMYWYRQDPGQGLRLIYYSQIVNDFQKGDIAEGYSVSREKKESFPLTVTSAQKNPTAFYLCASSIDLSGELFFGEGSRLTVL.

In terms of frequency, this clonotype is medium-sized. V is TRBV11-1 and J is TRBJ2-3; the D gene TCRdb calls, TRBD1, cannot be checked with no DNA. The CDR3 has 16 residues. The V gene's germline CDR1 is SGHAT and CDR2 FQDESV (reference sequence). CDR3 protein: CASSLETGLLGDTQYF.

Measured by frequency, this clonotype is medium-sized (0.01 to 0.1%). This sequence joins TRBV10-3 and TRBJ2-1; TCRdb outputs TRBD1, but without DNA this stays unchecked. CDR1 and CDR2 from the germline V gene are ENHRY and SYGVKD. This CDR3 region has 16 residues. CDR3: CAISGRGGDSYNEQFF.

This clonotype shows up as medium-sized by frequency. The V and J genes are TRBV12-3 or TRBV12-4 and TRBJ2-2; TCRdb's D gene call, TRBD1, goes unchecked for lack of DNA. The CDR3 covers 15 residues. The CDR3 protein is CASSWTGRYTGELFF.

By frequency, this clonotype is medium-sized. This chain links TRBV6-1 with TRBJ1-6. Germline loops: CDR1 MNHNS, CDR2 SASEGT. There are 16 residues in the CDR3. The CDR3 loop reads CASSETPGLLNSPLHF.

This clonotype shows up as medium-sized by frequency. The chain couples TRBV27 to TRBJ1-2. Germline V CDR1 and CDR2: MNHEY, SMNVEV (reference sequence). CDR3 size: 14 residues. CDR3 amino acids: CASSPREGRRGYTF.

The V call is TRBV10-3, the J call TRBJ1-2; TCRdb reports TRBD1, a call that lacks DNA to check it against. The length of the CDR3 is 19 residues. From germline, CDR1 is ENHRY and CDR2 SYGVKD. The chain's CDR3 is CAISESPAAGPGQGGGYTF.

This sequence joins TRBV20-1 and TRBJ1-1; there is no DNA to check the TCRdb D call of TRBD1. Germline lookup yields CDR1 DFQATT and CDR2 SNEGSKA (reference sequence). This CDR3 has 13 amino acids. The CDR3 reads CSARVPGIQSAFF.

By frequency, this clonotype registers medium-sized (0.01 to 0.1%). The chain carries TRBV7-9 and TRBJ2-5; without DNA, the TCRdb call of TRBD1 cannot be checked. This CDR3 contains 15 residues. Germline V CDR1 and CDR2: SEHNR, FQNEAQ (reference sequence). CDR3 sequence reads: CASSLAGAFQETQYF.

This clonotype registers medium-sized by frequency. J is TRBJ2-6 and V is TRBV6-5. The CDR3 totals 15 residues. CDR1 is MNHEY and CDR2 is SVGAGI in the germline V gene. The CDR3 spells CASSNTGAGANVLTF.

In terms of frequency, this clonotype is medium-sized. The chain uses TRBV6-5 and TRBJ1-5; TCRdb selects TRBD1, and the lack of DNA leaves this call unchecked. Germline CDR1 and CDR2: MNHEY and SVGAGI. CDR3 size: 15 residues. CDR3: CASSYSGGANQPQHF.

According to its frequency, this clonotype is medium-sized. The CDR3 spells CASSPDTGELFF. The rearrangement joins TRBV12-3 or TRBV12-4 to TRBJ2-2. This CDR3 spans 12 amino acids.

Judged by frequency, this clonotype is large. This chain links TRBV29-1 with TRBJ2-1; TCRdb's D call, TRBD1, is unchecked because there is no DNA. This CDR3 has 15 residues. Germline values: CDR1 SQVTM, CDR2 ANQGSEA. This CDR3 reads CSVPGTGLFYNEQFF.

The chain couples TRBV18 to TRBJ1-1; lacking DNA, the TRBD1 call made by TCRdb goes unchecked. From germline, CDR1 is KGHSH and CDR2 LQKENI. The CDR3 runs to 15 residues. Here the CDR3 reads CASSPTENRGTEAFF.

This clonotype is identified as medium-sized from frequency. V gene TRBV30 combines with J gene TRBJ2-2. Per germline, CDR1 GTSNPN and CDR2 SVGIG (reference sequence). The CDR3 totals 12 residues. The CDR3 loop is CAWTRSAGELFF.

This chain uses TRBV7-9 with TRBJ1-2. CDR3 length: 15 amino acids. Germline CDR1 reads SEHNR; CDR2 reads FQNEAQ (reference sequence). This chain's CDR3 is CASSRKWEGNYGYTF.

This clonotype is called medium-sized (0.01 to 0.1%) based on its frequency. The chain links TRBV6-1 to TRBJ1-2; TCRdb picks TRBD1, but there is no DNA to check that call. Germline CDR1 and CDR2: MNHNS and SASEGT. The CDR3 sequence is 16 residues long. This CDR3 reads CASSESTGTGPHLSTF.

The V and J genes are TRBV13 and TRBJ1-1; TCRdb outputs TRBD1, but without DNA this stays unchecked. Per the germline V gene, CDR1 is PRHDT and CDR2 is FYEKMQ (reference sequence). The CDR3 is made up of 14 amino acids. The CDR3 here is CASSSGAGNTEAFF.

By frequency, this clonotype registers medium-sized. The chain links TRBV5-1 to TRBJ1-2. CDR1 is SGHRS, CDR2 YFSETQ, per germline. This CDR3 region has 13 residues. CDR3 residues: CASSLDTNYGYTF.

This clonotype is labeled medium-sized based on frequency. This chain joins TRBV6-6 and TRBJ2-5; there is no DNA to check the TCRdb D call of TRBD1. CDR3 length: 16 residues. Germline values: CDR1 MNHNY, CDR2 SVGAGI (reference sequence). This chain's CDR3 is CASSYRRGTGQETQYF.

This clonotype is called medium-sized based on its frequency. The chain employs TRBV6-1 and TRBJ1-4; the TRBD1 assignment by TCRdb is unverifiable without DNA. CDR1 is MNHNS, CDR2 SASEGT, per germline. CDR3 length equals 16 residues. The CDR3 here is CASSANPQGTNEKLFF.

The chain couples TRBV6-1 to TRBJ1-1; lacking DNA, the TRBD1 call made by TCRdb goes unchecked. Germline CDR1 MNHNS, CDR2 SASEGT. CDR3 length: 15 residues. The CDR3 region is CASSVGGTGNTEAFF.

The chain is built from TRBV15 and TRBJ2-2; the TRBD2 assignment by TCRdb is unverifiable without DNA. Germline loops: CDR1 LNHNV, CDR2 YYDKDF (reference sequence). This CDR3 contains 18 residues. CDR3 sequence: CATSRDLVAGSPTGELFF.

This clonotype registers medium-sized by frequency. CDR3 sequence: CATSPRGTIGGYTF. The V call is TRBV15, the J call TRBJ1-2; no DNA is available, so the TRBD1 call from TCRdb remains unchecked. The CDR3 runs 14 residues. Germline V gives CDR1 LNHNV, CDR2 YYDKDF (reference sequence).